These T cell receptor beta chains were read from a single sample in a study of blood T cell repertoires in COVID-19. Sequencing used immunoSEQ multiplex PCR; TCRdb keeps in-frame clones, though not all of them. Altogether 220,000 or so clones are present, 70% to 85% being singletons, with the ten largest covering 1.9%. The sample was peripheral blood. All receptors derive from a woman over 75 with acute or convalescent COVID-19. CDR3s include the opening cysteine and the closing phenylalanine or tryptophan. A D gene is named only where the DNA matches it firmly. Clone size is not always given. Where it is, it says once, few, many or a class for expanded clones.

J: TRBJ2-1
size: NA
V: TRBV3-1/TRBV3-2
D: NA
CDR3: CASSQDGRYNEQFF
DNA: TGTGCCAGCAGCCAAGATGGCAGATACAATGAGCAGTTCTTC

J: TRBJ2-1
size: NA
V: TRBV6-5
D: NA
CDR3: CASSYSGSDNEQFF
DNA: TGTGCCAGCAGTTATAGCGGTTCGGACAATGAGCAGTTCTTC

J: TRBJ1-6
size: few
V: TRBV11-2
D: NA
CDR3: CASSSSQAYNSPLHF
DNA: TGTGCCAGCAGCTCCAGTCAGGCCTATAATTCACCCCTCCACTTT

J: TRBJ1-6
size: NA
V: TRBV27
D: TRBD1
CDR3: CASSYDRGGSPLHF
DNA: TGTGCCAGCAGTTATGACAGGGGAGGTTCACCCCTCCACTTT

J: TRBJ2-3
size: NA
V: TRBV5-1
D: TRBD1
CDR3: CASSLRGQQTLTDTQYF
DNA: TGCGCCAGCAGCTTGAGGGGACAGCAAACGCTCACAGATACGCAGTATTTT

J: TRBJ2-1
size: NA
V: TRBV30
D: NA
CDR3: CAWSVTGPPHEQFF
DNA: TGTGCCTGGAGTGTAACAGGGCCCCCTCATGAGCAGTTCTTC

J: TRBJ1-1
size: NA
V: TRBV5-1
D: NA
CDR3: CASSLASGRANTEAFF
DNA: TGCGCCAGCAGCTTGGCCTCCGGCAGGGCAAACACTGAAGCTTTCTTT

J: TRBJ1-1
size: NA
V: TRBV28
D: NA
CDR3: CASSLRTEAFF
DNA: TGTGCCAGCAGTTTGAGGACTGAAGCTTTCTTT

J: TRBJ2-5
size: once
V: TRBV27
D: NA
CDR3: CASSFQNQETQYF
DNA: TGTGCCAGCAGTTTCCAGAACCAAGAGACCCAGTACTTC

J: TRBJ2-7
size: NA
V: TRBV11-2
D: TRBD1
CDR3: CASSTRQGTDEQYF
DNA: TGTGCCAGCAGCACAAGACAGGGTACGGACGAGCAGTACTTC